Shown below are 16 T cell receptor beta chains from a single sample sequenced in a study of siplizumab effects on memory and regulatory T cells. The data were produced by immunoSEQ multiplex PCR, yet TCRdb's version contains in-frame clones alone and is incomplete. This sample yields 60,000 or so clones, of which just over 90% are seen a single time; less than 40% belongs to the top ten. Sequenced sample: CD8+ T cells sorted from blood. The receptors were gathered from a human donor in good health.

This clone was seen only once. The chain employs TRBV27 and TRBJ1-1; D is possibly TRBD1 (5 bases). CDR3 size: 13 residues. The germline V gene has CDR1 MNHEY and CDR2 SMNVEV (reference sequence). Trimming removed 5 bases at V and 5 bases at J, with 12 bases between. CDR3 protein: CASSVQGDTEAFF. DNA for the CDR3: TGTGCCAGCAGTGTACAAGGGGATACTGAAGCTTTCTTT.

This rearrangement joins TRBV6-1 to TRBJ2-3, with D hard to call. The CDR3 length is 14 residues. Germline CDR1 is MNHNS and CDR2 is SASEGT. V was pared by 0 bases and J by 2 bases, with 6 bases between. The CDR3 DNA reads TGTGCCAGCAGTGAAGCTGTCTACACAGATACGCAGTATTTT. It encodes CASSEAVYTDTQYF.

The genes are TRBV7-6 and TRBJ2-7; maybe TRBD1 (5 bases). The CDR3 totals 18 residues. CDR1 and CDR2 from the germline V gene are SGHVS and FNYEAQ. Trimming stripped 3 bases from V and 0 bases from J, with 21 bases between. This chain's CDR3 is CASSLRDSKQISSYEQYF. The CDR3, as DNA: TGTGCCAGCAGCTTGAGAGACAGCAAACAAATAAGCTCCTACGAGCAGTACTTC.

This clone is a singleton in its sample. This chain links TRBV5-8 with TRBJ2-1, with D possibly being TRBD1 (6 bases). Trimming removed 1 base at V and 0 bases at J, with 8 bases between. From germline, CDR1 is SGHTS and CDR2 YDEGEE. The CDR3 is 15 amino acids. CDR3 in amino acids: CASSLRGSSYNEQFF. The CDR3 bases are TGTGCCAGCAGCTTGAGGGGGAGCTCCTACAATGAGCAGTTCTTC.

This rearrangement joins TRBV5-5 to TRBJ2-3; D gene unclear. The V gene's germline CDR1 is SGHKS and CDR2 YYEKEE (reference sequence). This CDR3 region has 15 residues. Deletions cut 1 base from V and 2 bases from J, with 11 bases between. CDR3 DNA: TGTGCCAGCAGCTTGAACAGCCGAATCACAGATACGCAGTATTTT. Translation: CASSLNSRITDTQYF. The full variable domain, with the rest looked up from reference TRBV5-5 and TRBJ2-3, is DAGVTQSPTHLIKTRGQQVTLRCSPISGHKSVSWYQQVLGQGPQFIFQYYEKEERGRGNFPDRFSARQFPNYSSELNVNALLLGDSALYLCASSLNSRITDTQYFGPGTRLTVL.

The CDR3 DNA reads as TGTGCCAGCAGCTACGGGACAGCCTACGAGCAGTACTTC. Its translation is CASSYGTAYEQYF. The chain recombines TRBV7-3 with TRBJ2-7, with TRBD1 matching over 7 bases. The CDR3 length is 13 residues. The ends lost 4 bases at V and 2 bases at J; junction bases unmatched: 2. Germline loops: CDR1 SGHTA, CDR2 FQGTGA.

The chain combines TRBV7-8 with TRBJ1-3; the D gene is possibly TRBD1 (5 bases). Germline lookup yields CDR1 SGHVS and CDR2 FQNEAQ. Between the trimmed V and J ends, which lost 3 bases and 0 bases, there was a span of 18 bases. This CDR3 comprises 18 residues. CDR3 sequence reads: CASSLGGLPSFSGNTIYF. The CDR3 DNA follows: TGTGCCAGCAGCTTGGGGGGTCTACCTTCTTTCTCTGGAAACACCATATATTTT.

The chain employs TRBV5-5 and TRBJ1-5, with D maybe TRBD1 (5 bases). V gave up 0 bases and J gave up 5 bases, with 15 bases separating them. CDR3 length: 16 residues. Looked up from germline, CDR1 is SGHKS and CDR2 is YYEKEE (reference sequence). CDR3 loop: CASSLEGRVGDQPQHF. The CDR3 DNA is TGTGCCAGCAGCTTGGAGGGCAGGGTGGGAGATCAGCCCCAGCATTTT.

This chain connects TRBV5-4 to TRBJ1-1, with D possibly TRBD1 on 6 matching bases. CDR1 is SGHNT, CDR2 YYREEE, per germline (reference sequence). V lost 4 bases to trimming and J lost 6 bases, with 22 bases between them. This CDR3 is built from 16 residues. CDR3 in DNA: TGTGCCAGCAGCCATGACGGGGGGGGGCGAGAGGCTGAAGCTTTCTTT. This translates into CASSHDGGGREAEAFF.

The rearrangement uses TRBV7-9 and TRBJ2-7, with a tentative D call TRBD1 (6 bases). The V gene lost 4 bases and the J gene lost 2 bases, with 12 bases spanning the gap. The V gene's germline CDR1 is SEHNR and CDR2 FQNEAQ (reference sequence). CDR3 length: 14 residues. The CDR3 coding sequence is TGTGCCAGCAGCTCTCCGGGACAACCCTACGAGCAGTACTTC. Its translation: CASSSPGQPYEQYF.

The rearrangement links TRBV4-2 to TRBJ2-6; D gene uncertain. The germline CDR1 and CDR2 sequences are LGHNA and YNFKEQ. The CDR3 runs to 16 residues. V was shortened by 1 base and J by 0 bases, with 7 bases between the two germline ends. CDR3 residues: CASSQVIGSGANVLTF. The CDR3 DNA follows: TGTGCCAGCAGCCAAGTGATTGGCTCTGGGGCCAACGTCCTGACTTTC.

V gene TRBV29-1 combines with J gene TRBJ1-1; D unclear. The CDR3 runs to 11 residues. CDR1 is SQVTM and CDR2 is ANQGSEA in the germline V gene. The germline V and J ends were trimmed by 5 bases and 1 base, with 5 bases remaining between them. CDR3 amino acids: CSVLKNTEAFF. The CDR3 nucleotides read TGCAGCGTTTTAAAGAACACTGAAGCTTTCTTT.

V and J are TRBV5-5 and TRBJ1-3, with a possible D match to TRBD1 (6 bases). This CDR3 has 16 residues. CDR1 and CDR2 (germline): SGHKS, YYEKEE (reference sequence). Trimming shortened V by 5 bases and J by 1 base, and 16 bases separated the two germline ends. CDR3 bases: TGTGCCAGCAGTTCCTCACAGGGTGCATCTGGAAACACCATATATTTT. It yields the protein CASSSSQGASGNTIYF.

This clone was detected only once. The rearrangement links TRBV30 to TRBJ2-7; D is perhaps TRBD1 (6 bases). The CDR3 sequence is 13 residues long. CDR1 is GTSNPN, CDR2 SVGIG, per germline (reference sequence). Trimming stripped 1 base from V and 5 bases from J, with 12 bases between. The CDR3 DNA sequence: TGTGCCTGGAGTGGGGGGCCGCGGCACGAGCAGTACTTC. This encodes CAWSGGPRHEQYF. The full variable domain, in which reference TRBV30 and TRBJ2-7 provide the parts outside the CDR3, is SQTIHQWPATLVQPVGSPLSLECTVEGTSNPNLYWYRQAAGRGLQLLFYSVGIGQISSEVPQNLSASRPQDRQFILSSKKLLLSDSGFYLCAWSGGPRHEQYFGPGTRLTVT.

The CDR3 bases are TGTGCCAGCAGTTACAGCGGGGCGGCCGGGGAGCTGTTTTTT. Protein sequence: CASSYSGAAGELFF. V and J are TRBV6-6 and TRBJ2-2; 7 bases fit TRBD2. Germline V lookup: CDR1 MNHNY, CDR2 SVGAGI (reference sequence). The CDR3 has 14 residues. Trimming cost V 2 bases and J 6 bases; bases outside gene matches: 3.

The chain is built from TRBV6-5 and TRBJ2-5; tentatively, D is TRBD2 (5 bases). The CDR3 runs 14 residues. V dropped 4 bases and J dropped 5 bases, with 14 bases sitting between them. The germline V gene has CDR1 MNHEY and CDR2 SVGAGI. CDR3: CASSFERNVETQYF. CDR3 in DNA: TGTGCCAGCAGTTTCGAGCGGAATGTGGAGACCCAGTACTTC.